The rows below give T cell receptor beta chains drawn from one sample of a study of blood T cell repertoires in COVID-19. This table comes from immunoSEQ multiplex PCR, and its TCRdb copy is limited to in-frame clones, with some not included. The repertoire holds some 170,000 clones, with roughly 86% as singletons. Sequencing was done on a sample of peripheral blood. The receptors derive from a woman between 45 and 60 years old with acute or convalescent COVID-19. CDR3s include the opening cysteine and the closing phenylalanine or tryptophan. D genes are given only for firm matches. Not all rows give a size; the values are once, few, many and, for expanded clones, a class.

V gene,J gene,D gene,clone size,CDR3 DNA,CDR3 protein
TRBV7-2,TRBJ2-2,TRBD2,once,TGTGCCAGCAGCTTAGTAGCGGGAGGCGGGACCGGGGAGCTGTTTTTT,CASSLVAGGGTGELFF
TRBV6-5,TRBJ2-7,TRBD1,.,TGTGCCAGCAGGAGCCAAGGACAGGGCGCCTACGAGCAGTACTTC,CASRSQGQGAYEQYF
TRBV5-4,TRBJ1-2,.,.,TGTGCCAGCAGCTCGGACAGCAGCTATGGCTACACCTTC,CASSSDSSYGYTF
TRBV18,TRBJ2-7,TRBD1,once,TGTGCCAGCTCACCAAGGGACAGTTACGAGCAGTACTTC,CASSPRDSYEQYF
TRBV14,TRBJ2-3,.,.,TGTGCCAGCAGCCATGAGCAGGGGCTGGGTGCAGATACGCAGTATTTT,CASSHEQGLGADTQYF
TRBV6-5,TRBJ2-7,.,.,TGTGCCAGCAGTTACTCGAGATCGGGGTACGAGCAGTACTTC,CASSYSRSGYEQYF
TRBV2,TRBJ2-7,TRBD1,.,TGTGCCAGCAGTGAGGACAGGGGGCTGGAGTACTTC,CASSEDRGLEYF
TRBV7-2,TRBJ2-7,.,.,TGTGCCAGCAGCTTAGGGGGCGGAGCTTCCTACGAGCAGTACTTC,CASSLGGGASYEQYF
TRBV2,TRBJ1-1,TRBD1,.,TGTGCCAGCAGTGGAACAGGGGCGATGCGGGCTTTCTTT,CASSGTGAMRAFF
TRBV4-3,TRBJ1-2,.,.,TGCGCCAGCAGCCAAGATCTTTCGGACAGTGTCTATGGCTACACCTTC,CASSQDLSDSVYGYTF
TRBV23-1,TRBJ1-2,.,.,TGCGCCAGCAGTCAAATGAGGGACACTAAACCCCCTAACTATGGCTACACCTTC,CASSQMRDTKPPNYGYTF
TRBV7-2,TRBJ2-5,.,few,TGTGCCAGCAGACCCCCAGGGATGGGAGAGACCCAGTACTTC,CASRPPGMGETQYF
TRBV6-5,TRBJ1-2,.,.,TGTGCCAGCACGCAACTGGGAGGGTATGGCTACACCTTC,CASTQLGGYGYTF
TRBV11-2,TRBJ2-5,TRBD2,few,TGTGCCAGCAGCTTAGGGCGTAAGCTAGCGGAGCAAGAGACCCAGTACTTC,CASSLGRKLAEQETQYF
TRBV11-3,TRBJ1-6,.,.,TGTGCCAGCAGCTTACAGGGCAGGATGAACTCCTATAATTCACCCCTCCACTTT,CASSLQGRMNSYNSPLHF
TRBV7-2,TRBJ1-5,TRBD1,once,TGTGCCAGCAGCCCCCAGGTGGGCGGACAGGCCCCCCAGCATTTT,CASSPQVGGQAPQHF
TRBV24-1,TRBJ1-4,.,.,TGTGCCACCAGTGATCCGGGGGGGCGCGATGAAAAACTGTTTTTT,CATSDPGGRDEKLFF
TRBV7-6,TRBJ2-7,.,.,TGTGCCAGCAGCTTAATCGCGACACCTCAAACCTACGAGCAGTACTTC,CASSLIATPQTYEQYF
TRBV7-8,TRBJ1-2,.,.,TGTGCCAGCAGCAGGGGGGGGAGCTATGGCTACACCTTC,CASSRGGSYGYTF
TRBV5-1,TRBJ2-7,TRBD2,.,TGCGCCAGCCGACTAGCGGGAGGGTACGAGCAGTACTTC,CASRLAGGYEQYF
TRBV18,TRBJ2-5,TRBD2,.,TGTGCCAGCTCACCGGGCCAGCGGGGATTCCAAGAGACCCAGTACTTC,CASSPGQRGFQETQYF
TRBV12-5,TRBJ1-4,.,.,TGTGCTAGTGGGGAAATGACAGGAATGGGAGAAAAACTGTTTTTT,CASGEMTGMGEKLFF
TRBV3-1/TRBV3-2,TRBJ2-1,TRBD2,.,TGTGCCAGCAGCCCTGCCATAGCGGGGGGCCGGTATGAGCAGTTCTTC,CASSPAIAGGRYEQFF
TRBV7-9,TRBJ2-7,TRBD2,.,TGTGCCAGCAGCTTAGAAGGGCTAGCGGTCCCGGGAGAGCAGTACTTC,CASSLEGLAVPGEQYF
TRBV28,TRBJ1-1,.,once,TGTGCCAGCAGTTTGAGAGTAACTGAAGCTTTCTTT,CASSLRVTEAFF
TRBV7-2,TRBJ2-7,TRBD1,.,TGTGCCAGCAGCTTAGTCCCCGGGACAGGACCCTACGAGCAGTACTTC,CASSLVPGTGPYEQYF